There are a few counts of the clone carrying this T cell receptor (beta chain). Its antigen is not identified. TCRdb called the 5' RACE reads again in MiXCR, with one record for every CDR3 protein. The table has 350,000 to 450,000 distinct CDR3 sequences, roughly a quarter seen once. The data were obtained in a study of CD8 T cells in ankylosing spondylitis. Study-level findings and limits: What appeared characteristic of ankylosing spondylitis blood was a TCR beta motif of several highly homologous variants.

The CDR3 is 15 residues long. Germline V gene data show CDR1 as MGHDK and CDR2 as SYGVNS. The V gene end was trimmed by 4 bases and the J gene end by 0 bases; junction bases not matched to a gene: 3. This clonotype was obtained from a male donor with ankylosing spondylitis. The V call is TRBV25-1, the J call TRBJ2-1, with 7 nucleotides matching TRBD2. The sample was blood, either unsorted or a sorted T cell fraction (not recorded which). The chain's CDR3 is CASSAGGFSYNEQFF. Written as DNA, the CDR3 is TGTGCCAGCAGTGCCGGGGGGTTCTCCTACAATGAGCAGTTCTTC.